The subject of this entry is one T cell receptor beta chain. The CDR3 is 12 residues long. Trimming removed 3 bases from V and 9 bases from J; junction bases left unmatched: 4. Germline V CDR1 and CDR2: MDHEN, SYDVKM. This sample was taken from a study of blood T cell repertoires in COVID-19. Profiled with immunoSEQ multiplex PCR; TCRdb holds only in-frame clones, not every one. This sample carries more than 300,000 clones, more than 70% of them seen once, and the ten largest clones take about 10%. Sequenced material: peripheral blood. This sequence was found in a woman in her twenties or thirties with COVID-19, enrolled during active disease. The chain couples TRBV28 to TRBJ2-7; the match to TRBD2 covers 8 bases. The CDR3 sequence: CASSFGRAVQYF. Here the CDR3 DNA reads TGTGCCAGCAGTTTCGGGAGGGCCGTGCAGTACTTC.